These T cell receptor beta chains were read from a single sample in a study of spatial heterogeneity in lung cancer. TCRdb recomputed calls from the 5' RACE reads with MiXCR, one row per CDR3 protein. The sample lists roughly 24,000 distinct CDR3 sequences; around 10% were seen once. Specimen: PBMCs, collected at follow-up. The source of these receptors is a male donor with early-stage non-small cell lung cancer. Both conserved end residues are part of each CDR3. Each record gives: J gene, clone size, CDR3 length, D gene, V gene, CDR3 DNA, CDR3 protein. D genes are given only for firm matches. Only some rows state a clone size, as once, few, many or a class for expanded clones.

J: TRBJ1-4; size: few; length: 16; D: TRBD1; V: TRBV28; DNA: TGTGCCAGCAGTTACCTGTTGGGGACAGGGGGTGAAAAACTGTTTTTT; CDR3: CASSYLLGTGGEKLFF
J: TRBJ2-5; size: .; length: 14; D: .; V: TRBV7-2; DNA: TGTGCCAGCAGCCCCCCGTCGCTCAGAGAGACCCAGTACTTC; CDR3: CASSPPSLRETQYF
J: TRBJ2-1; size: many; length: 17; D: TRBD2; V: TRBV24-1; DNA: TGTGCCACCAGTGACAGTAAGCGGGGGGGTTCCTCCAATGAGCAGTTCTTC; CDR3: CATSDSKRGGSSNEQFF
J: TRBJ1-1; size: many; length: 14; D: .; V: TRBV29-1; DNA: TGCAGCGTTGAAGATCGAGACAAGAACACTGAAGCTTTCTTT; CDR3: CSVEDRDKNTEAFF
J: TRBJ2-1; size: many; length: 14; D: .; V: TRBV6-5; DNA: TGTGCCAGCAGTACGCGGGACAGATACAATGAGCAGTTCTTC; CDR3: CASSTRDRYNEQFF
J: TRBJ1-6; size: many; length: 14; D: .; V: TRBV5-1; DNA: TGCGCCAGCAGCTTGGATGCAGGGAATTCACCCCTCCACTTT; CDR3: CASSLDAGNSPLHF
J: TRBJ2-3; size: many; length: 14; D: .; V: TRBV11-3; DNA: TGTGCCAGCAGCCCGTTTGCGGGAACAGATACGCAGTATTTT; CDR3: CASSPFAGTDTQYF
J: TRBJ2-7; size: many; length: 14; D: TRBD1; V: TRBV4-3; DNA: TGCGCCAGCAGCCAAGATAGGCGACAGGGGGTGCAGTACTTC; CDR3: CASSQDRRQGVQYF
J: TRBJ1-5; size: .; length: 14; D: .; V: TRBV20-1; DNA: TGCAGTGCTAGTCGCCCCGGCCACAATCAGCCCCAGCATTTT; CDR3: CSASRPGHNQPQHF
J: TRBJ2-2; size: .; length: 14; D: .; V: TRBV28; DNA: TGTGCCAGCAGTTTGCGGGACTTCACCGGGGAGCTGTTTTTT; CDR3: CASSLRDFTGELFF
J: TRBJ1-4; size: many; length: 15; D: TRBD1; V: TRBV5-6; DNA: TGTGCCAGCGGACGCCGGGACAGGGGAACTGAAAAACTGTTTTTT; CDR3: CASGRRDRGTEKLFF